The 2 T cell receptor beta chains below were found in one sample sequenced in a study of PD-1 blockade in classical Hodgkin lymphoma. As to time point: newly diagnosed, previously untreated cHL patient sample. Magnetic negative selection was used to purify CD4+ T cells from PBMCs that had been thawed. The table came from immunoSEQ multiplex PCR; TCRdb's copy has only in-frame clones and leaves some out. Among some 16,000 clones listed, roughly 86% were seen once. The sample was CD4+ T cells from blood. The receptors come from a human donor with classical Hodgkin lymphoma.

The chain couples TRBV11-2 to TRBJ1-1; D unresolved. Deletions cut 2 bases from V and 5 bases from J, with 3 bases between. Per germline, CDR1 SGHAT and CDR2 FQNNGV. The CDR3 is 11 residues long. CDR3 amino acids: CASSLQTEAFF. CDR3 in DNA: TGTGCCAGCAGCTTACAGACTGAAGCTTTCTTT.

The V gene is TRBV30, the J gene TRBJ1-6; the D is unclear. Germline V gene data show CDR1 as GTSNPN and CDR2 as SVGIG (reference sequence). V dropped 0 bases and J dropped 0 bases, with 6 bases sitting between them. The CDR3 totals 15 residues. The CDR3 sequence: CAWSVSRSYNSPLHF. The CDR3 region has the DNA TGTGCCTGGAGTGTCTCGCGCTCCTATAATTCACCCCTCCACTTT.